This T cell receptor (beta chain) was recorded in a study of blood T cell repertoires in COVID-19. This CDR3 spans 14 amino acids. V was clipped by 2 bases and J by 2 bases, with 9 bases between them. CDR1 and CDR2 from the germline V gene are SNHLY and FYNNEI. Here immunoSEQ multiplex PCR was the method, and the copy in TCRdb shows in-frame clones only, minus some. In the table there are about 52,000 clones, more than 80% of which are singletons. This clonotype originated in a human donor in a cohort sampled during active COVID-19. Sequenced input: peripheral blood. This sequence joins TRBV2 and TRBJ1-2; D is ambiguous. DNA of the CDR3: TGTGCCAGCAGTGAATCTAACCCGAACTATGGCTACACCTTC. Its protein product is CASSESNPNYGYTF.